Sequencing of this T cell receptor (beta chain) was carried out in a study of blood T cell repertoires in COVID-19. Background on the study: Samples taken during acute and convalescent COVID-19 were collected in the United States, Italy and Spain. T cells, B-cell-depleted T cells, or PBMCs supplied cDNA or gDNA.

The authors' processing: Amplification from reference gene primers served as the basis for estimated nucleated cell counts. The assay was immunoSEQ multiplex PCR, and TCRdb's table has in-frame clones only and misses some. That table supplies the V and J calls and clone size; D and trimming were determined from the DNA. The table includes some 170,000 clones, roughly 82% detected once. Germline V gene data show CDR1 as LGHDT and CDR2 as YNNKEL (reference sequence). V was trimmed by 0 bases and J by 2 bases, leaving 5 bases between them. This CDR3 spans 14 amino acids. Sequencing was carried out using peripheral blood. The chain uses TRBV3-1 (or the pseudogene TRBV3-2) and TRBJ1-5; D remains ambiguous. This clonotype originated in a woman aged 70-85 years with acute or convalescent COVID-19. CDR3 amino acids: CASSQDLGNQPQHF. CDR3 coding DNA: TGTGCCAGCAGCCAAGATCTAGGCAATCAGCCCCAGCATTTT.